This T cell receptor (beta chain) was captured by sequencing in a study of blood T cell repertoires in COVID-19. Across the whole study: Some COVID-19 samples were acute and others convalescent; all came from the United States, Italy and Spain. From T cells, B-cell-depleted T cells, or PBMCs came the material, which was cDNA or gDNA.

Here immunoSEQ multiplex PCR was the method, and the copy in TCRdb shows in-frame clones only, minus some. The profile shows 85,000 to 90,000 clones, roughly 84% of them singletons. Germline CDR1 and CDR2: LGHDT and YNNKEL (reference sequence). The ends were cut back, 1 base at V and 0 bases at J, with 10 bases in the middle. There are 16 residues in the CDR3. The specimen sequenced was peripheral blood. The V gene is TRBV3-1 (or the pseudogene TRBV3-2), the J gene TRBJ1-5; D call uncertain. This receptor was identified in a man between 65 and 80 years old with acute or convalescent COVID-19. The DNA of the CDR3 is TGTGCCAGCAGCCAAGGACCACAGACTAGCAATCAGCCCCAGCATTTT. Protein product: CASSQGPQTSNQPQHF.